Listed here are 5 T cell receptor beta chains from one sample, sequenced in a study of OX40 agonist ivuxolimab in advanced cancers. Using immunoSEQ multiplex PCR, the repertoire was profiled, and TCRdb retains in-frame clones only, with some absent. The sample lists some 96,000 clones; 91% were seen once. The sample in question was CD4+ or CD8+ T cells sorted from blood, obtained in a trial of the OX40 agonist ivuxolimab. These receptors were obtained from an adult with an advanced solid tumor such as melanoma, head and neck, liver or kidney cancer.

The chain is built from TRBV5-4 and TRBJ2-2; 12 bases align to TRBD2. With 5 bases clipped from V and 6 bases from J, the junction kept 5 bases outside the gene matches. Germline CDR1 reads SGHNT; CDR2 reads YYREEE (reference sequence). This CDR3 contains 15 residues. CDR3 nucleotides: TGTGCCAGCAGGTTACTAGCGGGAGGTCCCGGGGAGCTGTTTTTT. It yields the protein CASRLLAGGPGELFF. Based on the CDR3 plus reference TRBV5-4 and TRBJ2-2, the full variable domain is ETGVTQSPTHLIKTRGQQVTLRCSSQSGHNTVSWYQQALGQGPQFIFQYYREEENGRGNFPPRFSGLQFPNYSSELNVNALELDDSALYLCASRLLAGGPGELFFGEGSRLTVL.

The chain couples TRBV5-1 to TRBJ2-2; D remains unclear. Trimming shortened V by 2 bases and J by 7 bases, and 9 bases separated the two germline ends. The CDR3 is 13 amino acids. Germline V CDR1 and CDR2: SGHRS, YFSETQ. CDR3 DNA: TGCGCCAGCAGCTTAGCTCCAGACGGGGAGCTGTTTTTT. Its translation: CASSLAPDGELFF.

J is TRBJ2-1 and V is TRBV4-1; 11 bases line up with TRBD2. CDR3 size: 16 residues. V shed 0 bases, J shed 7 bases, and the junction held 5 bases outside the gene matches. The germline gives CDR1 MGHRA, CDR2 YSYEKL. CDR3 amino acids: CASSQELAGEWNEQFF. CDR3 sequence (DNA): TGCGCCAGCAGCCAAGAACTAGCGGGAGAGTGGAATGAGCAGTTCTTC.

Here the CDR3 reads CASSDKVTGANVLTF. The DNA for the CDR3 is TGTGCCAGCAGTGACAAGGTAACTGGGGCCAACGTCCTGACTTTC. This chain joins TRBV2 and TRBJ2-6; D is uncertain. Germline V gene data show CDR1 as SNHLY and CDR2 as FYNNEI. The CDR3 spans 15 residues. V lost 3 bases to trimming and J lost 2 bases, with 8 bases between them.

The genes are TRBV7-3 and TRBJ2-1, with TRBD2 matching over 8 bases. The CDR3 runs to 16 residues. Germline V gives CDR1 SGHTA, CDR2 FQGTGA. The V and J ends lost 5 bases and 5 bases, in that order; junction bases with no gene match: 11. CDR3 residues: CASSRGVTSDNNEQFF. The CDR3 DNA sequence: TGTGCCAGCAGCCGGGGGGTGACTAGCGACAACAATGAGCAGTTCTTC.